The sequence of this T cell receptor beta chain was determined in a study of identifying expanded T cells in peripheral blood. In this sample, this clone turned up once. The CDR3 has 14 amino acids. The V and J ends lost 2 bases and 5 bases respectively, with 11 bases between them. Germline V CDR1 and CDR2: SGHTA, FQGTGA. Here immunoSEQ multiplex PCR was the method, and the copy in TCRdb shows in-frame clones only, minus some. The sample lists 65,000 to 95,000 clones, over 85% occurring once. Sequencing was done on a sample of blood. The source of this sequence is a person aged 18-69 years in good health. This chain uses TRBV7-3 with TRBJ2-3; D is undetermined. CDR3: CASSLWNWGDTQYF. The CDR3 DNA reads TGTGCCAGCAGCTTATGGAACTGGGGAGATACGCAGTATTTT. Variable domain in full (rest from reference TRBV7-3 and TRBJ2-3): GAGVSQTPSNKVTEKGKYVELRCDPISGHTALYWYRQSLGQGPEFLIYFQGTGAADDSGLPNDRFFAVRPEGSVSTLKIQRTERGDSAVYLCASSLWNWGDTQYFGPGTRLTVL.